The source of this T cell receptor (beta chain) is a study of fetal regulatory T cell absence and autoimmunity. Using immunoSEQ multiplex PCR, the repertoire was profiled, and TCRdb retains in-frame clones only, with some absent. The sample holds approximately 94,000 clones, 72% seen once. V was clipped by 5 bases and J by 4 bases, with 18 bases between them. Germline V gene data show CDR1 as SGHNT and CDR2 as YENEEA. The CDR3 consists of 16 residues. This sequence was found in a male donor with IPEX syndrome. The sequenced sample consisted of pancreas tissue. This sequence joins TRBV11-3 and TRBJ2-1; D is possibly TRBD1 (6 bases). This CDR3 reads CASSPFWGLNYNEQFF. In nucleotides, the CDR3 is TGTGCCAGCAGCCCGTTCTGGGGGCTCAATTACAATGAGCAGTTCTTC.